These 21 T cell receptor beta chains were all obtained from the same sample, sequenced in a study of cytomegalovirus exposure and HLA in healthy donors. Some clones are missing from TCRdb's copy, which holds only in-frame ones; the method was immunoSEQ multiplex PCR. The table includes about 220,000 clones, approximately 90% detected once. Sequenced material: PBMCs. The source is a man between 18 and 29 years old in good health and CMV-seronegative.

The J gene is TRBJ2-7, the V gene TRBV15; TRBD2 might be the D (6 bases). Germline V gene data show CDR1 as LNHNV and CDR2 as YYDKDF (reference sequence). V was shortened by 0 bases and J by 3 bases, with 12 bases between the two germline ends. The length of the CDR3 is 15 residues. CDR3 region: CATSRDYRGVYEQYF. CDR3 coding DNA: TGTGCCACCAGCAGAGATTATCGCGGGGTCTACGAGCAGTACTTC.

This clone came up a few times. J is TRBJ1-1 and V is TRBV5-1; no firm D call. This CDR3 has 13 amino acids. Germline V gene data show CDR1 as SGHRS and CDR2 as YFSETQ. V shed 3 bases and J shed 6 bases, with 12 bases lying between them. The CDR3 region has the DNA TGCGCCAGCAGCTCTAGAGCGGGAGCTGAAGCTTTCTTT. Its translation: CASSSRAGAEAFF.

The CDR3 sequence: CASSANPTSGGADTQYF. The CDR3 DNA is TGTGCCAGCAGTGCCAACCCGACTAGCGGGGGGGCAGATACGCAGTATTTT. The rearrangement uses TRBV6-1 and TRBJ2-3, with 14 bases identical to TRBD2. V trimming: 4 bases; J trimming: 4 bases; junction bases outside the gene matches: 7. Per the germline V gene, CDR1 is MNHNS and CDR2 is SASEGT. This CDR3 has 17 residues.

DNA of the CDR3: TGTGCCAGCAGCTCTAACAGGGAGCCGAGTCAGCCCCAGCATTTT. Its protein is CASSSNREPSQPQHF. The chain employs TRBV7-9 and TRBJ1-5; D possibly corresponds to TRBD1 (6 bases). With 4 bases removed from V and 6 bases from J, the gap between germline ends came to 16 bases. Germline CDR1 is SEHNR and CDR2 is FQNEAQ (reference sequence). This CDR3 spans 15 amino acids.

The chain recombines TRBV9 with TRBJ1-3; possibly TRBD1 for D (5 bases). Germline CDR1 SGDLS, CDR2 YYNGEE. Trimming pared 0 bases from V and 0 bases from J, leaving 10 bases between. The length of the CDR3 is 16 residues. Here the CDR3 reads CASSVGGSFSGNTIYF. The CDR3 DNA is TGTGCCAGCAGCGTAGGGGGCAGCTTCTCTGGAAACACCATATATTTT.

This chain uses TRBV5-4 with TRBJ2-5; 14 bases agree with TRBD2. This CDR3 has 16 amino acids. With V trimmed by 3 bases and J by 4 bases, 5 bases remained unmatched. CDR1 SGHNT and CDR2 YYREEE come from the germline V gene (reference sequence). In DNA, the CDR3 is TGTGCCAGCAGCTCGGGACTAGCGGGAGTTTTAGAGACCCAGTACTTC. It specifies CASSSGLAGVLETQYF.

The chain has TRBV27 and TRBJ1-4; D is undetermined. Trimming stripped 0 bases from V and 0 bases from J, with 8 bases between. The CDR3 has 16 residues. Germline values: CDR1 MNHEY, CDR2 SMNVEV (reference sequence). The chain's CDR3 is CASSLSLAATNEKLFF. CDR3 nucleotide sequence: TGTGCCAGCAGTTTATCGCTAGCCGCAACTAATGAAAAACTGTTTTTT.

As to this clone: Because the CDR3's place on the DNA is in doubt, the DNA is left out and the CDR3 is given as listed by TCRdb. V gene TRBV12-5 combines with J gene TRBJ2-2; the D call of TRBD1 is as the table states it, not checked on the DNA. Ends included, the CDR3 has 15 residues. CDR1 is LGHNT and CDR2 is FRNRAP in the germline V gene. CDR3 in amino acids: CASGFRARGTGELFF.

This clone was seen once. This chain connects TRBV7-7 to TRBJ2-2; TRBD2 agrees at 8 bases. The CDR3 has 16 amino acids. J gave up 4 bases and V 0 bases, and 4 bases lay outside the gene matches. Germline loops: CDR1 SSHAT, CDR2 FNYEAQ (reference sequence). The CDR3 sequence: CASSLAGTRGTGELFF. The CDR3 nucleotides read TGTGCCAGCAGCTTAGCCGGGACTAGGGGCACCGGGGAGCTGTTTTTT.

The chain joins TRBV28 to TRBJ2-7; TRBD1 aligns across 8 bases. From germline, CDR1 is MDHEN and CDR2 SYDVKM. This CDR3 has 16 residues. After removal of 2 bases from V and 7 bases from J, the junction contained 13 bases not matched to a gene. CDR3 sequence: CASSLNKPDRVTEQYF. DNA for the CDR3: TGTGCCAGCAGTTTAAACAAACCGGACAGGGTGACAGAGCAGTACTTC.

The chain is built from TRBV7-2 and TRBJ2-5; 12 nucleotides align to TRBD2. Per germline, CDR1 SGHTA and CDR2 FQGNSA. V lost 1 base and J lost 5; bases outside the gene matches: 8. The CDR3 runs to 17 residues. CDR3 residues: CASSLGLAGALVETQYF. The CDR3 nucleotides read TGTGCCAGCAGCTTAGGACTAGCGGGGGCCCTCGTTGAGACCCAGTACTTC. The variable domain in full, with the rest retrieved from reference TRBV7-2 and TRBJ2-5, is GAGVSQSPSNKVTEKGKDVELRCDPISGHTALYWYRQSLGQGLEFLIYFQGNSAPDKSGLPSDRFSAERTGGSVSTLTIQRTQQEDSAVYLCASSLGLAGALVETQYFGPGTRLLVL.

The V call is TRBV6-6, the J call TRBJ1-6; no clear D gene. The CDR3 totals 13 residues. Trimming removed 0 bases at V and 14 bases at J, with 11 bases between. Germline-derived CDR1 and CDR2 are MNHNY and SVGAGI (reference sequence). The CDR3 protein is CASSYSNHAALHF. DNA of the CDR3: TGTGCCAGCAGTTACTCGAACCATGCAGCCCTCCACTTT.

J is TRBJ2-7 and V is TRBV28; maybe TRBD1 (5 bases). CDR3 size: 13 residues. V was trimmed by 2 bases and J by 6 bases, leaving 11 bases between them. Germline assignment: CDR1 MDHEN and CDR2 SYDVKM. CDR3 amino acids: CASSLQDMSEQYF. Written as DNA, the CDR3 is TGTGCCAGCAGTTTACAGGACATGAGCGAGCAGTACTTC.

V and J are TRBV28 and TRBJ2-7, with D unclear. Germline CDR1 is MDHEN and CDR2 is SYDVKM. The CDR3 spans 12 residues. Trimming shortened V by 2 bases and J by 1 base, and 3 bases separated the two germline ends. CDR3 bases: TGTGCCAGCAGTTTACAGTCCTACGAGCAGTACTTC. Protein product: CASSLQSYEQYF.

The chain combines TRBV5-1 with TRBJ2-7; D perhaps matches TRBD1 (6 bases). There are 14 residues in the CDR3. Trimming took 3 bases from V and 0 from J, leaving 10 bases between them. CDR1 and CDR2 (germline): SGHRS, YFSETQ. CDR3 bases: TGCGCCAGCAGCTGGGGGACATCCTCCTACGAGCAGTACTTC. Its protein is CASSWGTSSYEQYF.

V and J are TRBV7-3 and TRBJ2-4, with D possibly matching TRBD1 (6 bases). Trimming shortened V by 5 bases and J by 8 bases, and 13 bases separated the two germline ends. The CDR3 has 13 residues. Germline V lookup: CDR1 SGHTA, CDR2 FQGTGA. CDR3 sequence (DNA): TGTGCCAGCAGCCCCGGGGCAGGGGACATTCAGTACTTC. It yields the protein CASSPGAGDIQYF.

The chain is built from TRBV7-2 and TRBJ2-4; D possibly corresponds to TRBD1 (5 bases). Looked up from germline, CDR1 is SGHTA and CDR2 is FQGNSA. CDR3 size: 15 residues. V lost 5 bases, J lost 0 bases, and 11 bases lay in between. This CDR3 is CASSARQLAKNIQYF. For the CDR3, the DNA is TGTGCCAGCAGCGCAAGACAGTTAGCCAAAAACATTCAGTACTTC. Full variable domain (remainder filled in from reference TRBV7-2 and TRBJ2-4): GAGVSQSPSNKVTEKGKDVELRCDPISGHTALYWYRQSLGQGLEFLIYFQGNSAPDKSGLPSDRFSAERTGGSVSTLTIQRTQQEDSAVYLCASSARQLAKNIQYFGAGTRLSVL.

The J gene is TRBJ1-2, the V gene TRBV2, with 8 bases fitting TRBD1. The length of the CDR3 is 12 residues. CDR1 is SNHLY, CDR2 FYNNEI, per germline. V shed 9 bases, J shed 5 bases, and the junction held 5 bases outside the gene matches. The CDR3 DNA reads TGTGCCAGTGGGACAGGAGGGTATGGCTACACCTTC. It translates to CASGTGGYGYTF.

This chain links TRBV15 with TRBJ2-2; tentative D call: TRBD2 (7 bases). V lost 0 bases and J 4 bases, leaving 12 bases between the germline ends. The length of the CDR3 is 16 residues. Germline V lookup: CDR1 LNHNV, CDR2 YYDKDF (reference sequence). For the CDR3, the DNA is TGTGCCACCAGCAGAGAATACGGGGGGCGCACCGGGGAGCTGTTTTTT. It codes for CATSREYGGRTGELFF.

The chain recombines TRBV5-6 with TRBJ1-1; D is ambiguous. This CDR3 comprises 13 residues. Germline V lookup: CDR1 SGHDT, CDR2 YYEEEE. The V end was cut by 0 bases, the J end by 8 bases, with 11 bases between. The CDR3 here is CASSLDAGLEAFF. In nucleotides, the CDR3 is TGTGCCAGCAGCTTGGACGCGGGGTTGGAAGCTTTCTTT. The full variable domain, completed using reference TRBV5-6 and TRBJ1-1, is DAGVTQSPTHLIKTRGQQVTLRCSPKSGHDTVSWYQQALGQGPQFIFQYYEEEERQRGNFPDRFSGHQFPNYSSELNVNALLLGDSALYLCASSLDAGLEAFFGQGTRLTVV.

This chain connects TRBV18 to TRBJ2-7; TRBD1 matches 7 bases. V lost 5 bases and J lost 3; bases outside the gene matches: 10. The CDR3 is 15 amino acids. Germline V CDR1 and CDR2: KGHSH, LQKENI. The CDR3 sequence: CASSYGTVFNYEQYF. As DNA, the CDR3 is TGTGCCAGCTCATACGGGACAGTCTTTAACTACGAGCAGTACTTC. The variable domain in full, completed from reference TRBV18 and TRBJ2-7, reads NAGVMQNPRHLVRRRGQEARLRCSPMKGHSHVYWYRQLPEEGLKFMVYLQKENIIDESGMPKERFSAEFPKEGPSILRIQQVVRGDSAAYFCASSYGTVFNYEQYFGPGTRLTVT.